This is a list of T cell receptor beta chains from one sample in a study of cytomegalovirus exposure and HLA in healthy donors. Some clones are missing from TCRdb's copy, which holds only in-frame ones; the method was immunoSEQ multiplex PCR. This repertoire shows 150,000 or so clones, 75% found once; its top ten account for 10% to 12%. The sequenced sample consisted of PBMCs. These receptors all stem from a man in his late teens or twenties in good health and CMV-seropositive. The CDR3 runs from the conserved cysteine through the conserved F or W. The order of the fields is D gene, J gene, V gene, clone size, CDR3 DNA, CDR3 protein. D genes are given only for firm matches. A row's size may be missing; if present it is once, few, many or a size class.

- TRBJ1-1 TRBV19 - TGTGCCAGTAGGGCCAAATCAGGTTTTGAAGCTTTCTTT CASRAKSGFEAFF
TRBD2 TRBJ2-1 TRBV4-2 - TGTGCCAGCAGCCAAGCACCGGGACTAGCGGGAGGAACGCCAAACAATGAGCAGTTCTTC CASSQAPGLAGGTPNNEQFF
- TRBJ2-1 TRBV2 - TGTGCCAGCAGTGAAGCTGCCGAGAGGCAGTTCTTC CASSEAAERQFF
- TRBJ1-5 TRBV27 - TGTGCCAGCAGTTTATCCGGGAATACGCCCCAGCATTTT CASSLSGNTPQHF
- TRBJ2-7 TRBV19 - TGTGCCAGTTCAGTAACCGGGTACGAGCAGTACTTC CASSVTGYEQYF
- TRBJ1-1 TRBV28 - TGTGCCATCGGAAGGCGGGTTAACACTGAAGCTTTCTTT CAIGRRVNTEAFF
- TRBJ2-5 TRBV27 - TGTGCCAGCAGTTCCCACACCTTCTCCGAGACCCAGTACTTC CASSSHTFSETQYF
TRBD2 TRBJ2-1 TRBV28 - TGTGCCAGCAGCCCACCTGGACTAGCGGGAGTTCTATTCTTC CASSPPGLAGVLFF
- TRBJ1-1 TRBV4-1 few TGCGCCAGCAGCCCGCTAGCAGGGGCGAACACTGAAGCTTTCTTT CASSPLAGANTEAFF
TRBD2 TRBJ2-7 TRBV27 - TGTGCCAGCAGTTCGCCTAGCGGGGGGACCTACGAGCAGTACTTC CASSSPSGGTYEQYF
TRBD2 TRBJ2-5 TRBV7-2 - TGTGCCAGCAGCTTGGGGACTACAGTAGAGACCCAGTACTTC CASSLGTTVETQYF
- TRBJ1-1 TRBV10-1 - TGCGCCAGCAGTGAGTCCTTTCCCAGGGGGAACACTGAAGCTTTCTTT CASSESFPRGNTEAFF
- TRBJ1-1 TRBV20-1 few TGCAGTGCTAGACATAACACTGAAGCTTTCTTT CSARHNTEAFF
- TRBJ2-5 TRBV27 - TGTGCCAGCAGTATGTGGGCCGGAGAGGGAATAGAGACCCAGTACTTC CASSMWAGEGIETQYF
TRBD1 TRBJ2-4 TRBV6-1 - TGTGCCAGCAGTGAAGCGCCGGGACAGGGGAGGAACATTCAGTACTTC CASSEAPGQGRNIQYF
TRBD1 TRBJ1-2 TRBV15 - TGTGCCACCAGCCGGGGAATTGACAGGGCGGGCTATGGCTACACCTTC CATSRGIDRAGYGYTF
- TRBJ1-1 TRBV7-9 few TGTTCCAGCAGCTCCCAGGGTTTGACTGAAGCTTTCTTT CSSSSQGLTEAFF
- TRBJ1-4 TRBV7-9 - TGTGCCAGCAGCTTAGGGCATGGGGAGGGGAAGGAAGAAAAACTGTTTTTT CASSLGHGEGKEEKLFF
- TRBJ1-6 TRBV6-6 - TGTGCCAGCAGTTACTCGGGTCCAGGGAGGGACTCACCCCTCCACTTT CASSYSGPGRDSPLHF
- TRBJ2-2 TRBV28 - TGTGCCAGCAGGGTGCGGGATAGGGCCGGGGAGCTGTTTTTT CASRVRDRAGELFF
- TRBJ1-1 TRBV7-3 - TGTGCCAGCAGCCAAGGGGTGGCGAACACTGAAGCTTTCTTT CASSQGVANTEAFF
- TRBJ2-7 TRBV9 - TGTGCCAGCAGCTCCCTGGGCAGGCCCTACGAGCAGTACTTC CASSSLGRPYEQYF
TRBD1 TRBJ1-1 TRBV29-1 - TGCAGCGCTAGGTACAGGGGGCGGAACACTGAAGCTTTCTTT CSARYRGRNTEAFF
- TRBJ2-1 TRBV9 - TGTGCCAGCAGCGTAGTCGAAGCGGCGAACCACAATGAGCAGTTCTTC CASSVVEAANHNEQFF
TRBD1 TRBJ2-3 TRBV2 - TGTGCCAGCAGACTACAGGGGAATGCAGATACGCAGTATTTT CASRLQGNADTQYF
TRBD2 TRBJ2-7 TRBV19 few TGTGCCAGTAGTGGGACTAGCGGGAGTGGGTACGAGCAGTACTTC CASSGTSGSGYEQYF
TRBD2 TRBJ2-5 TRBV11-2 - TGTGCCAGCAGACGGACTAGTGGGGAGACCCAGTACTTC CASRRTSGETQYF
TRBD1 TRBJ2-2 TRBV7-6 - TGTGCCAGCAGCCGATTGCGGGACAGGACAGGGATGGGGGAGCTGTTTTTT CASSRLRDRTGMGELFF
- TRBJ1-2 TRBV30 - TGTGCCTGGAGTGATACTTTTGGCAGGGAGGACACCTTC CAWSDTFGREDTF
- TRBJ2-7 TRBV2 - TGTGCCAGCAGTGACGCTTGGCCGGGGACTTACGAGCAGTACTTC CASSDAWPGTYEQYF
TRBD2 TRBJ2-1 TRBV29-1 - TGCAGCGTTCAAGGACTAGCAGAAGACTCCTACAATGAGCAGTTCTTC CSVQGLAEDSYNEQFF
TRBD2 TRBJ2-2 TRBV2 - TGTGCCAGCAGGGGGAGGGTACTAGCGGGAGCTCGGGGCACCGGGGAGCTGTTTTTT CASRGRVLAGARGTGELFF
- TRBJ1-2 TRBV13 - TGTGCCAGCAGCCCTGACAGCAATTTCTATGGCTACACCTTC CASSPDSNFYGYTF
TRBD2 TRBJ2-1 TRBV7-3 - TGTGCCAGCAGCTTAATGGGCCGGACTAGCCAGGATGAGCAGTTCTTC CASSLMGRTSQDEQFF
- TRBJ2-2 TRBV25-1 - TGTGCCAGCTCCGGTTGGGGAGTGGGTACCGGGGAGCTGTTTTTT CASSGWGVGTGELFF
- TRBJ2-5 TRBV4-2 - TGTGCCAGCAGCCAAACCTCAGGGCCAGGGGCCCAGTACTTC CASSQTSGPGAQYF
- TRBJ1-4 TRBV7-9 - TGTGCCAGCAGCTCGGGGGGACGTGGGCAGAGTAATGAAAAACTGTTTTTT CASSSGGRGQSNEKLFF
TRBD1 TRBJ1-1 TRBV30 - TGTGCCTGGAGACGTATCGGTAGGGGGCTATGGATGAAGGGCACTGAAGCTTTCTTT CAWRRIGRGLWMKGTEAFF
- TRBJ2-7 TRBV5-4 - TGTGCCAGCAGCTTGGTTCAGGGGAACGAGCAGTACTTC CASSLVQGNEQYF
- TRBJ1-4 TRBV28 - TGTGCCAGCAGTGACGGACTAACTAATGAAAAACTGTTTTTT CASSDGLTNEKLFF